These T cell receptor beta chains were read from a single sample in a study of shared clonotypes between healthy human individuals. The repertoire was sequenced with immunoSEQ multiplex PCR; TCRdb's copy has only in-frame clones and lacks some. The sample contains approximately 2,000,000 clones, 85% to 95% of which appear only once. The sample was naive CD8+ T cells from PBMCs. Source of these receptors: a man aged 18 to 30 in good health. Some clones in this sample may be carry-over from other donors' samples. The CDR3 runs from the conserved cysteine through the conserved F or W. D genes are given only for firm matches. Some rows mark clone size as missing; the rest say once, few, many or name a class of expanded clone.

clone_size: -
j_call: TRBJ2-7
v_call: TRBV7-2
d_call: TRBD2
cdr3_aa: CASSLGLAEHSYEQYF
cdr3_nt: TGTGCCAGCAGCTTAGGACTAGCGGAGCACTCCTACGAGCAGTACTTC

clone_size: -
j_call: TRBJ1-2
v_call: TRBV27
d_call: TRBD1
cdr3_aa: CASSLTGAGGGYTF
cdr3_nt: TGTGCCAGCAGTCTCACAGGGGCGGGAGGTGGCTACACCTTC

clone_size: -
j_call: TRBJ1-2
v_call: TRBV28
d_call: TRBD1
cdr3_aa: CASSSPSDRGPYGYTF
cdr3_nt: TGTGCCAGCAGTTCTCCCTCGGACAGGGGCCCCTATGGCTACACCTTC

clone_size: -
j_call: TRBJ2-1
v_call: TRBV7-9
d_call: -
cdr3_aa: CASRPTMVSALFNEQFF
cdr3_nt: TGTGCCAGCAGACCTACGATGGTTAGCGCCCTTTTTAATGAGCAGTTCTTC

clone_size: -
j_call: TRBJ2-7
v_call: TRBV4-1
d_call: -
cdr3_aa: CASSLRAGLAVNEQYF
cdr3_nt: TGCGCCAGCAGCCTTAGAGCTGGGCTAGCTGTTAACGAGCAGTACTTC

clone_size: -
j_call: TRBJ2-1
v_call: TRBV9
d_call: -
cdr3_aa: CASSVGTGAYNEQFF
cdr3_nt: TGTGCCAGCAGCGTAGGCACGGGGGCCTACAATGAGCAGTTCTTC

clone_size: -
j_call: TRBJ1-3
v_call: TRBV9
d_call: TRBD1
cdr3_aa: CASSPGQATSGNTIYF
cdr3_nt: TGTGCCAGCAGCCCCGGACAGGCGACCTCTGGAAACACCATATATTTT

clone_size: -
j_call: TRBJ2-7
v_call: TRBV7-9
d_call: TRBD1
cdr3_aa: CASSTRRDRGPYEQYF
cdr3_nt: TGTGCCAGCAGCACACGCCGGGACAGGGGGCCTTACGAGCAGTACTTC

clone_size: few
j_call: TRBJ2-2
v_call: TRBV27
d_call: -
cdr3_aa: CASSLGGGELFF
cdr3_nt: TGTGCCAGCAGTTTAGGTGGCGGGGAGCTGTTTTTT

clone_size: -
j_call: TRBJ1-2
v_call: TRBV28
d_call: -
cdr3_aa: CASHGQAHYGYTF
cdr3_nt: TGTGCCAGCCACGGGCAGGCTCACTATGGCTACACCTTC

clone_size: -
j_call: TRBJ1-5
v_call: TRBV4-1
d_call: -
cdr3_aa: CASSHGSRDGLNQPQHF
cdr3_nt: TGCGCCAGCAGCCACGGCAGCCGGGACGGACTGAATCAGCCCCAGCATTTT

clone_size: -
j_call: TRBJ2-7
v_call: TRBV13
d_call: TRBD1
cdr3_aa: CASSLAGTGLYEQYF
cdr3_nt: TGTGCCAGCAGCTTAGCCGGGACAGGCCTCTACGAGCAGTACTTC

clone_size: -
j_call: TRBJ1-4
v_call: TRBV5-6
d_call: -
cdr3_aa: CASSLTYWLGDEKLFF
cdr3_nt: TGTGCCAGCAGCTTAACCTATTGGTTGGGGGATGAAAAACTGTTTTTT

clone_size: -
j_call: TRBJ1-2
v_call: TRBV6-1
d_call: -
cdr3_aa: CASSTRGLYGYTF
cdr3_nt: TGTGCCAGCAGTACCAGGGGCTTGTATGGCTACACCTTC

clone_size: -
j_call: TRBJ1-2
v_call: TRBV7-9
d_call: -
cdr3_aa: CASRPDQNYGYTF
cdr3_nt: TGTGCCAGCAGGCCAGACCAGAACTATGGCTACACCTTC

clone_size: once
j_call: TRBJ2-1
v_call: TRBV27
d_call: -
cdr3_aa: CASSPGPGSSYNEQFF
cdr3_nt: TGTGCCAGCAGCCCGGGGCCCGGTAGCTCCTACAATGAGCAGTTCTTC

clone_size: -
j_call: TRBJ2-2
v_call: TRBV6-6
d_call: -
cdr3_aa: CASSGLSEYTGELFF
cdr3_nt: TGTGCCAGCAGTGGGCTCTCGGAGTACACCGGGGAGCTGTTTTTT

clone_size: -
j_call: TRBJ1-1
v_call: TRBV6-5
d_call: -
cdr3_aa: CASSYSAGPNTEAFF
cdr3_nt: TGTGCCAGCAGTTACTCCGCGGGCCCGAACACTGAAGCTTTCTTT

clone_size: -
j_call: TRBJ2-1
v_call: TRBV27
d_call: TRBD1
cdr3_aa: CASTGTGFYNEQFF
cdr3_nt: TGTGCCAGTACCGGGACAGGGTTTTACAATGAGCAGTTCTTC

clone_size: -
j_call: TRBJ2-5
v_call: TRBV6-6
d_call: -
cdr3_aa: CASSYSVGTQETQYF
cdr3_nt: TGTGCCAGCAGTTACAGTGTGGGGACTCAAGAGACCCAGTACTTC

clone_size: -
j_call: TRBJ1-2
v_call: TRBV27
d_call: TRBD1
cdr3_aa: CASRTRQGTHYGYTF
cdr3_nt: TGTGCCAGCAGAACAAGACAGGGGACCCACTATGGCTACACCTTC

clone_size: -
j_call: TRBJ1-4
v_call: TRBV2
d_call: -
cdr3_aa: CASSEGATTNEKLFF
cdr3_nt: TGTGCCAGCAGTGAGGGGGCCACAACTAATGAAAAACTGTTTTTT

clone_size: -
j_call: TRBJ2-7
v_call: TRBV21-1
d_call: -
cdr3_aa: CASSKLRSSYEQYF
cdr3_nt: TGTGCCAGCAGCAAACTCCGGAGTTCCTACGAGCAGTACTTC

clone_size: -
j_call: TRBJ1-2
v_call: TRBV29-1
d_call: TRBD1
cdr3_aa: CSALDRLGYGYTF
cdr3_nt: TGCAGCGCCCTGGACAGGCTGGGCTATGGCTACACCTTC

clone_size: -
j_call: TRBJ1-5
v_call: TRBV27
d_call: -
cdr3_aa: CASSLAREGSNQPQHF
cdr3_nt: TGTGCCAGCAGTTTAGCCCGGGAGGGGAGCAATCAGCCCCAGCATTTT

clone_size: -
j_call: TRBJ2-5
v_call: TRBV15
d_call: -
cdr3_aa: CATSRAGYRQETQYF
cdr3_nt: TGTGCCACCAGCAGAGCGGGGTATCGACAAGAGACCCAGTACTTC

clone_size: -
j_call: TRBJ2-1
v_call: TRBV5-6
d_call: -
cdr3_aa: CASSFGVSYNEQFF
cdr3_nt: TGTGCCAGCAGCTTCGGGGTCTCCTACAATGAGCAGTTCTTC